A single sample is the source of the 20 T cell receptor beta chains below, sequenced in a study of response to subunit inactivated influenza vaccine. TCRdb re-called the RT-PCR reads with MiXCR, one entry per CDR3 protein. The table lists 700,000 to 900,000 distinct CDR3 sequences, about 20% of them singletons. Source: PBMCs from blood, taken 5 to 6 days after vaccination. These receptors were obtained from a middle-aged man who received an inactivated influenza vaccine.

The V gene is TRBV20-1, the J gene TRBJ2-1, with TRBD2 matching 11 bases. Germline lookup yields CDR1 DFQATT and CDR2 SNEGSKA (reference sequence). The CDR3 sequence is 16 residues long. V lost 6 bases to trimming and J lost 2 bases; unmatched junction nucleotides: 9. CDR3 region: CSATVGTSGTYNEQFF. The CDR3 bases are TGCAGTGCCACCGTTGGGACTAGCGGAACCTACAATGAGCAGTTCTTC.

This rearrangement joins TRBV10-3 to TRBJ2-7; 9 nucleotides agree with TRBD1. This CDR3 region has 13 residues. J lost 6 bases, V lost 11 bases, and 11 bases had no gene match. In germline, CDR1 is ENHRY, CDR2 SYGVKD. The CDR3 region is CAVCPGQGTEQYF. Here the CDR3 DNA reads TGTGCCGTATGCCCGGGACAGGGAACCGAGCAGTACTTC.

This clonotype was recorded a few times. The CDR3 DNA reads as TGTGCCAGCAGCGAGGGCCGGGACAGGGCGAATGGTGAGCAGTTCTTC. It is translated as CASSEGRDRANGEQFF. The chain couples TRBV6-1 to TRBJ2-1, with 9 positions matching TRBD1. J gave up 9 bases and V 6 bases, and 15 bases lay outside the gene matches. There are 16 residues in the CDR3. Germline V gene data show CDR1 as MNHNS and CDR2 as SASEGT.

The chain carries TRBV20-1 and TRBJ2-5; D unresolved. Germline-derived CDR1 and CDR2 are DFQATT and SNEGSKA (reference sequence). CDR3 length: 11 amino acids. Between the trimmed V and J ends, which lost 8 bases and 5 bases, there was a span of 12 bases. CDR3 coding DNA: TGCAGTACTCCCTACCGGGAGACCCAGTACTTC. Translating gives CSTPYRETQYF.

As for this clonotype: One junction end disagrees with the germline gene, perhaps due to a read error. J is TRBJ2-3 and V is TRBV18, with D tentatively TRBD1 (5 bases). The CDR3 contains 13 residues. Germline V gene sequence: CDR1 KGHSH, CDR2 LQKENI. Here the CDR3 reads CASSPRQQDTQCF. In nucleotides, the CDR3 is TGTGCCAGCTCACCAAGGCAACAGGATACGCAGTGTTTT.

Ten or more counts support this clonotype. The V call is TRBV12-3 or TRBV12-4, the J call TRBJ2-1; weak D call: TRBD1 (6 bases). Trimming cost V 6 bases and J 12 bases, with 27 bases left between them. This CDR3 contains 16 residues. CDR3 sequence (DNA): TGTGCCAGCAGCCCCAGACAGGCGGTTGTTAATGAGCCGCAGTTCTTC. It yields the protein CASSPRQAVVNEPQFF.

The chain is built from TRBV7-6 and TRBJ2-5, with no clear D. The V gene's germline CDR1 is SGHVS and CDR2 FNYEAQ. This CDR3 has 15 amino acids. V lost 1 base to trimming and J lost 7 bases, with 16 bases between them. CDR3: CASSLEAAVVGTQYF. CDR3 in DNA: TGTGCCAGCAGCTTAGAGGCGGCGGTGGTCGGGACCCAGTACTTC.

This clonotype was observed a handful of times. This rearrangement joins TRBV10-3 to TRBJ2-2, with D uncertain. V was pared by 6 bases and J by 0 bases, with 11 bases between. The CDR3 loop spans 15 amino acids. Per germline, CDR1 ENHRY and CDR2 SYGVKD. The CDR3 DNA follows: TGTGCCATCAGCCCGTGGACGGCGAACACCGGGGAGCTGTTTTTT. Encoded protein: CAISPWTANTGELFF.

This clonotype was recorded a few times. The genes are TRBV15 and TRBJ2-7, with D possibly TRBD2 on 6 matching bases. From germline, CDR1 is LNHNV and CDR2 YYDKDF (reference sequence). The V end was cut by 6 bases, the J end by 1 base, with 19 bases between. The CDR3 is made up of 16 amino acids. Here the CDR3 reads CATSRFRDGSSYEQYF. The CDR3 DNA reads as TGTGCCACCAGTAGGTTTCGGGACGGGAGTTCCTACGAGCAGTACTTC.

This sequence joins TRBV12-3 or TRBV12-4 and TRBJ1-5; D not certain. The CDR3 has 15 residues. Deletions cut 2 bases from V and 9 bases from J, with 17 bases between. The DNA for the CDR3 is TGTGCCAGCAGTTTAACGGGCTGGGAGGCTTTGCCCCAGCATTTT. Translating it yields CASSLTGWEALPQHF.

In this sample, this clonotype turned up a few times. V and J are TRBV7-9 and TRBJ2-3, with 9 nucleotides matching TRBD2. The V and J ends lost 8 bases and 2 bases, in that order; junction bases with no gene match: 8. This CDR3 region has 15 residues. Germline lookup yields CDR1 SEHNR and CDR2 FQNEAQ (reference sequence). CDR3 protein: CASVWRGGSTDTQYF. As DNA, the CDR3 is TGTGCCAGCGTCTGGCGGGGGGGCTCCACAGATACGCAGTATTTT.

This sequence joins TRBV2 and TRBJ2-1, with TRBD1 matching 10 bases. The ends lost 2 bases at V and 10 bases at J; junction bases unmatched: 5. Germline lookup yields CDR1 SNHLY and CDR2 FYNNEI. There are 14 residues in the CDR3. CDR3 region: CASSERQGASEQFF. The CDR3 DNA sequence: TGTGCCAGCAGTGAAAGACAGGGGGCCTCCGAGCAGTTCTTC.

The table lists this clonotype with many counts. The rearrangement uses TRBV21-1 and TRBJ1-2. TRBV21-1 represents a pseudogene. The CDR3 runs to 14 residues. The CDR3 nucleotides are TGTGCCAGCAGCAGTTGCAGAGCTAACTATGGCTACACCTTC. Residues: CASSSCRANYGYTF.

CDR3 in DNA: TGTGCCAGCAGCTTAGTCCCGACAGGGTCGGACTATGGCTACACCTTC. It codes for CASSLVPTGSDYGYTF. The gene calls are TRBV7-9 and TRBJ1-2, with 7 bases lining up with TRBD1. The CDR3 covers 16 residues. V shed 1 base, J shed 3 bases, and the junction held 8 bases outside the gene matches. Looked up from germline, CDR1 is SEHNR and CDR2 is FQNEAQ (reference sequence).

The gene calls are TRBV18 and TRBJ1-5; TRBD1 agrees at 9 bases. Germline loops: CDR1 KGHSH, CDR2 LQKENI. The length of the CDR3 is 18 residues. V dropped 4 bases and J dropped 0; count of bases not matched to a gene: 10. This chain's CDR3 is CASSLTGTGTFSNQPQHF. For the CDR3, the DNA is TGTGCCAGCTCACTTACGGGGACAGGGACTTTTAGCAATCAGCCCCAGCATTTT. The full variable domain, with the rest looked up from reference TRBV18 and TRBJ1-5, is NAGVMQNPRHLVRRRGQEARLRCSPMKGHSHVYWYRQLPEEGLKFMVYLQKENIIDESGMPKERFSAEFPKEGPSILRIQQVVRGDSAAYFCASSLTGTGTFSNQPQHFGDGTRLSIL.

This clonotype was observed at least ten times. The genes are TRBV29-1 and TRBJ2-3, with 10 positions matching TRBD2. Trimming took 4 bases from V and 5 from J; bases not matched to a gene: 9. Germline V gene data show CDR1 as SQVTM and CDR2 as ANQGSEA. The CDR3 sequence is 15 residues long. In nucleotides, the CDR3 is TGCAGCGTTGGGACTAGCGGAGCCCTGGGAGATACGCAGTATTTT. Its translation: CSVGTSGALGDTQYF.

The V call is TRBV28, the J call TRBJ2-1, with 7 bases identical to TRBD1. Germline CDR1 MDHEN, CDR2 SYDVKM. With 4 bases clipped from V and 5 bases from J, the junction kept 11 bases outside the gene matches. The CDR3 length is 16 residues. The CDR3 is CASSYLPGQINNEQFF. The CDR3 nucleotides read TGTGCCAGCAGTTATTTACCGGGACAGATAAACAATGAGCAGTTCTTC.

In this sample, this clonotype turned up a few times. The V and J genes are TRBV27 and TRBJ2-2; D may be TRBD2 (7 bases). CDR1 and CDR2 from the germline V gene are MNHEY and SMNVEV (reference sequence). CDR3 length: 15 residues. Trimming shortened V by 2 bases and J by 6 bases, and 13 bases separated the two germline ends. CDR3 DNA: TGTGCCAGCAGTTTACTGGGGGGGCAGGCCGGGGAGCTGTTTTTT. Its protein product is CASSLLGGQAGELFF.

The genes are TRBV2 and TRBJ1-2, with 9 positions matching TRBD1. J lost 4 bases, V lost 6 bases, and 6 bases had no gene match. The CDR3 extends over 14 amino acids. Germline CDR1 SNHLY, CDR2 FYNNEI. The CDR3 DNA reads TGTGCCAGCAGAGGGACAGGGAGAGGCTATGGCTACACCTTC. Translating gives CASRGTGRGYGYTF.

The chain is built from TRBV28 and TRBJ2-1; 7 bases map to TRBD2. The germline CDR1 and CDR2 sequences are MDHEN and SYDVKM. The CDR3 sequence is 18 residues long. Trimming cost V 4 bases and J 0 bases; bases outside gene matches: 12. The CDR3 loop is CASSYLLSSGSSYNEQFF. The CDR3 region has the DNA TGTGCCAGCAGTTACCTTCTTTCTAGCGGTAGCTCCTACAATGAGCAGTTCTTC.